These T cell receptor beta chains were read from a single sample in a study of persistence of HIV-infected CD4 T cells. TCRdb keeps only in-frame clones here, not all; method: immunoSEQ multiplex PCR. The sample contains around 30,000 clones, 80% to 90% of which appear only once. Their cognate antigens are unknown. The sample here was CD4+ T cells sorted from PBMCs after approximately 18-hour stimulation, taken from a patient who received antiretroviral therapy. The receptors come from an adult woman with HIV who was CMV-seropositive. Both conserved end residues are part of each CDR3. The D gene is left open where the match is weak. Not all rows give a size; the values are once, few, many and, for expanded clones, a class.

TRBV28	TRBD2	TRBJ2-3	NA	CASRRLAGGSDTQYF	TGTGCCAGCAGAAGACTAGCGGGAGGGTCAGATACGCAGTATTTT
TRBV6-5	NA	TRBJ1-1	NA	CASSLSFLRTEAFF	TGTGCCAGCAGCCTATCTTTTTTGAGGACTGAAGCTTTCTTT
TRBV5-6	NA	TRBJ2-3	NA	CASSSTFLTDTQYF	TGTGCCAGCAGCTCCACTTTCCTCACAGATACGCAGTATTTT
TRBV6-1	NA	TRBJ2-4	NA	CASSDPQKNIQYF	TGTGCCAGCAGTGATCCCCAGAAAAACATTCAGTACTTC
TRBV24-1	NA	TRBJ1-3	NA	CATSDPRGSGNTIYF	TGTGCCACCAGTGATCCCAGAGGCTCTGGAAACACCATATATTTT
TRBV2	NA	TRBJ1-1	NA	CASRSRGMNTEAFF	TGTGCCAGCAGGTCACGGGGGATGAACACTGAAGCTTTCTTT
TRBV7-3	NA	TRBJ1-6	NA	CASSLQGLDSPLHF	TGTGCCAGCAGCTTACAGGGTCTCGATTCACCCCTCCACTTT
TRBV28	TRBD1	TRBJ1-1	NA	CASSLFGQGNTEAFF	TGTGCCAGCAGTTTATTCGGACAGGGCAACACTGAAGCTTTCTTT
TRBV2	NA	TRBJ1-1	NA	CASSEGENTEAFF	TGTGCCAGCAGTGAAGGGGAAAACACTGAAGCTTTCTTT
TRBV3-1/TRBV3-2	NA	TRBJ1-2	NA	CASGGANYGYTF	TGTGCCAGCGGCGGGGCTAACTATGGCTACACCTTC
TRBV19	NA	TRBJ1-2	once	CASSITRGKVSYTF	TGTGCCAGTAGTATTACGAGAGGGAAGGTCAGCTACACCTTC
TRBV2	NA	TRBJ1-2	NA	CASSPGGGNGLGYTF	TGTGCCAGCAGCCCGGGGGGCGGGAACGGGCTCGGCTACACCTTC
TRBV4-1	NA	TRBJ1-2	once	CASSQERGTNYGYTF	TGCGCCAGCAGCCAGGAAAGGGGGACTAACTATGGCTACACCTTC
TRBV4-1	TRBD1	TRBJ2-1	NA	CASPTGGLTNEQFF	TGCGCCAGCCCGACAGGGGGCCTTACCAATGAGCAGTTCTTC
TRBV5-1	NA	TRBJ1-2	NA	CASSLEVLRAGGYTF	TGCGCCAGCAGCTTGGAAGTTTTAAGGGCTGGAGGCTACACCTTC
TRBV7-8	NA	TRBJ1-3	NA	CASSSQRNTIYF	TGTGCCAGCAGTAGTCAGAGAAACACCATATATTTT
TRBV11-3	NA	TRBJ1-1	NA	CASRRARASGKTEAFF	TGTGCCAGCAGAAGAGCGAGGGCTAGCGGGAAAACTGAAGCTTTCTTT
TRBV5-1	TRBD2	TRBJ2-4	NA	CASSLDRRGENIQYF	TGCGCCAGCAGCTTGGATCGGCGGGGGGAAAACATTCAGTACTTC
TRBV7-9	NA	TRBJ1-5	once	CASSQGTGQPQHF	TGTGCCAGCAGCCAGGGTACAGGGCAGCCCCAGCATTTT